This TCR beta chain is from a study of cytomegalovirus exposure and HLA in healthy donors (dated by TCRdb to 2017 to 2019). Describing the broader study: In an earlier analysis of 550 to 750 of the donors, 276 Gb of sequence data and 117 million unique TCR beta sequences from 150 million to 200 million T cells were reported. The number of donors typed differed by locus, with roughly 629-640 for A, B, C, DRB1 and DQB1, around 520 for DQA1, 600 to 610 for DPA1, and around 460 for DPB1. An early release covering some 640 HLA-typed donors comprised 250 to 350 gigabases of sequencing data and 85 million to 100 million unique TCR sequences. The study aimed to test whether cataloging public T cell receptors could reveal signatures of past pathogen exposure. The T cell repertoires of 550 to 850 subjects were profiled by immunosequencing and related to cytomegalovirus serostatus. A later genetic analysis took genome-wide SNP genotypes for 398 of the 666 donors and used that subset as a discovery cohort. On average, 235,054 unique TCR beta nucleotide sequences were sequenced per donor among about 400 genotyped donors of the cohort, with roughly 18% of those sequences being non-productive. Both class I and class II loci were covered by HLA typing, at four-digit resolution. Besides the first cohort of roughly 660 subjects, a separate validation cohort made up of 95 to 150 different subjects was used. The study combined high-throughput TCR immunosequencing, statistical association of individual TCRs with disease status, and machine learning to predict cytomegalovirus infection status. To study patterns of TCR occurrence, a later analysis re-analyzed previously published TCR beta repertoires from just over 650 donors and added high-resolution HLA genotyping. All discovery cohort repertoires had been generated on a single sequencing platform. In an earlier analysis of over 550 of the donors, high-throughput TCR beta sequencing was used to judge whether each TCR beta V gene segment behaved as functional or pseudogenic. Several DR-DQ haplotypes were handled as single units for association and clustering because linkage in the cohort was strong. Alongside the repertoire data, information on donor age, sex, ethnicity and CMV serostatus was compiled. The later analysis used no new phenotypic data to find candidate immune exposures, relying instead on TCR beta sequences and their occurrence across donors. Among the 398 genotyped donors, around 81% belonged to the genetic ancestry cluster associated with self-reported Caucasian donors. On the study overall, not on this receptor specifically: In vitro tests confirmed that a few of the cytomegalovirus-associated TCR beta chains recognize cytomegalovirus antigens. The sequencing pipeline was judged likely to have produced a cluster of highly shared sequence variants as a technical artifact. The presence/absence analyses assumed that sequencing depth was roughly uniform across donors, and that assumption may not be true. Compared with the roughly 600-donor mean, donors in an Asian-associated ancestry cluster had fewer N-insertions in productive TCRs, according to a later genetic analysis. According to a later analysis, most CMV-associated TCR beta chains appeared to be HLA-restricted, and the HLA associations seemed to be driven largely by CMV exposure. Some 15 rarely observed V segments, including chromosome 9 orphons, were excluded from the earlier analysis of about 500 of the donors because counts were too low. When HLA alleles, especially DR and DQ, strongly co-occurred, TCR associations were difficult to assign to individual alleles. Broadly in line with IMGT annotations, most TCR beta V segments showed up in productive rearrangements about 90% or about 30% of the time in an earlier analysis of a few hundred of the donors. A later analysis found that TCR association rates varied across HLA loci, with DRB1 alleles showing the most associated TCRs and HLA-C alleles the fewest. CMV serostatus was the only immune exposure information available for the cohort. The authors suggested that the approach could potentially be generalized to other disease states and immunological phenotypes. Cytomegalovirus status was reported to be diagnosed by the classifier with high specificity and sensitivity in both the original and validation cohorts. In a later analysis, 16,951 TCR beta sequences were associated with specific HLA alleles at a false discovery rate of 0.05. Correlated functional status among segregating V segments might be attributable to linkage disequilibrium, but an unknown experimental factor could not be ruled out. Because HLA typing was missing for some donors at each locus, association tests included only the typed subset. This cohort had only TCR beta chains sequenced, and the lack of alpha or paired-chain data limited which features could be detected. Some IMGT-functional V segments, including TRBV6-2 and TRBV6-3, could not be told apart with the 87-base-pair reads, so those segments were excluded. The study gave a list of 150 to 200 TCR beta chains associated with cytomegalovirus. V-gene and J-gene trimming of TCR beta chains was associated with a missense DCLRE1C variant in a later genetic analysis, and the association was replicated in an independent cohort. In a later analysis, several top co-occurrence clusters were reported to appear linked to parvovirus B19, influenza, CMV and Epstein-Barr virus. A further reported finding was that TCR beta sequences accurately predicted the HLA-A and HLA-B alleles for most subjects in the first cohort. Compared with equally common non-associated chains, HLA-associated TCR beta chains in a later analysis were more clonally expanded and had lower generation probabilities. Across donors, most TCR sequences were observed very rarely, whereas some public TCRs were present in many individuals.

The cohort comprised hundreds of healthy bone marrow donors. At the time of sampling, all cohort members were nominally healthy, though unrecorded immune exposures were likely present. The donor tested CMV seropositive and was one of the 289 seropositive cohort members. Each donor provided a peripheral blood sample, and peripheral blood mononuclear cells were used for TCR beta sequencing. Genomic DNA was extracted from the blood cell samples with the Qiagen DNeasy Blood Extraction Kit. This clone has a single count. This receptor's antigen is unknown. One end of the junction varies from germline; a read error may be responsible. Libraries were made using the immunoSEQ multiplex PCR assay. The multiplex PCR relied on a mix of 60 forward primers for TCR Vbeta segments and 13 reverse primers for TCR Jbeta segments. Amplification of the CDR3 region of rearranged TCR beta genes was performed with a multiplex PCR assay on genomic DNA. The amplified TCR beta libraries were sequenced on the Illumina HiSeq System as 87-base-pair reads. On the study's bioinformatics: Across the 670 or so repertoires, a later analysis counted 80 million or so unique TCR beta chains, 9.5 million to 13 million of which were shared by at least two donors. Raw reads were error-corrected and collapsed into unique sequences by a nearest-neighbor algorithm in which closely related sequences were merged to remove PCR and sequencing errors. V, D and J gene segments were assigned by aligning CDR3 sequences to IMGT reference sequences. For a sequence to be retained, at least a six-nucleotide match to both a V gene segment and a J gene segment was required. A rearrangement was called productive if the CDR3 had no stop codons and remained in frame with V and J, and every other rearrangement was called non-productive. CDR3 was defined by IMGT convention, running from the second conserved V-encoded cysteine to the conserved J-encoded phenylalanine. Sequences without an unambiguous match to a single V gene segment were excluded from the earlier analysis of a few hundred of the donors. In an earlier analysis of approximately 590 of the donors, a V segment was called functional when productive rearrangements were above 56.7%, and segregating when the standard deviation between donors exceeded 5%. A statistical classification framework was built to diagnose cytomegalovirus status from the catalog of TCR beta chain sequences. A later analysis assigned V and J genes by comparing TCR nucleotide sequences with IMGT/GENE-DB human TR gene sequences. A later analysis assigned CDR3 sequences and most-parsimonious VDJ recombination scenarios with the TCRdist pipeline. In a later analysis, every TCR beta chain was defined by the combination of its CDR3 amino acid sequence and its V-gene family, and reads without a unique V-gene family were dropped. A later analysis removed roughly 590 highly shared, low-generation-probability nucleotide sequences to deal with suspected cross-contamination and a sequencing artifact. In a later analysis, a clonal expansion index was calculated for each public chain from normalized within-repertoire ranks of inferred template counts. A later analysis computed generation probabilities with a VDJ recombination model fitted to out-of-frame rearrangements, and checked the results against IGoR. In a later analysis, hypergeometric tests were used to score TCR-TCR, TCR-HLA and TCR-CMV co-occurrence, with a repertoire-size bias correction applied to TCR pairs. False discovery rates were estimated in a later analysis by permuting HLA or CMV assignments 20 times. A later analysis grouped co-occurring TCRs with DBSCAN, adding TCRdist sequence similarity when clustering within HLA-allele-positive subsets. Co-occurrence clustering excluded repertoires with fewer than 30,000 or more than 120,000 public chains, plus five with anomalous nucleotide sharing. TCRdb retrieved this table from immuneACCESS and kept in-frame rearrangements only. Not all clones are present; in checked studies, unresolved V genes account for under half, and no reason is known for the remainder. D and trimming come from the DNA, and the V and J calls and clone size come from that table. The sample table holds tens of thousands of clones, of which around 77% were seen once. The biggest ten clones account for approximately 3.5% of the sample.

The CDR3 has 13 amino acids, counting the end cysteine and phenylalanine. The kept DNA is CDR3 alone, 39 bases in frame from the first base. Via the germline V gene, CDR1 is SGHDT and CDR2 YYEEEE. This TCR was recovered from a woman between 35 and 50 years old in good health and CMV-seropositive. Recombination joined TRBV5-6 with TRBJ2-1, with TRBD2 tentatively as D gene (7 bases match). What was sequenced was PBMCs. The CDR3 protein is CASRNFRGAFRIF. The DNA sequence is as follows: TGTGCCAGCAGGAATTTTCGGGGGGCCTTCCGGATCTTC.